The 14 T cell receptor beta chains listed next were all sequenced from one sample in a study of CD8 T cells in Susac syndrome. Random hexamers were used to reverse transcribe the RNA input (about 0.45 to 1 ug). TCRdb redid the calling of the immunoSEQ multiplex PCR reads with MiXCR, one entry per CDR3 protein. In the table there are some 63,000 distinct CDR3 sequences, 85% to 95% of which are singletons. Sequencing was performed on CD8+ T cells from PBMCs. The receptors stem from a human donor with multiple sclerosis.

V gene TRBV6-4 combines with J gene TRBJ1-6, with D maybe TRBD1 (6 bases). This CDR3 region has 14 residues. V gave up 6 bases and J gave up 9 bases, with 15 bases separating them. Germline V lookup: CDR1 MRHNA, CDR2 SNTAGT. This chain's CDR3 is CASRGDPDSSPLHF. CDR3 bases: TGTGCCAGCAGGGGTGACCCGGACAGTTCACCCCTCCACTTT.

The chain couples TRBV13 to TRBJ2-5, with no clear D. This CDR3 is built from 12 residues. Germline V gene lookup returns CDR1 PRHDT and CDR2 FYEKMQ (reference sequence). V lost 6 bases, J lost 3 bases, and 8 bases lay in between. As DNA, the CDR3 is TGTGCCAGCAGAAGCAGAAAAGAGACCCAGTACTTC. Protein: CASRSRKETQYF.

The chain is built from TRBV28 and TRBJ1-1; D gene ambiguous. Looked up from germline, CDR1 is MDHEN and CDR2 is SYDVKM. The ends were cut back, 6 bases at V and 1 base at J, with 9 bases in the middle. The CDR3 is 13 residues long. CDR3 residues: CASSRGGNTEAFF. The DNA for the CDR3 is TGTGCCAGCAGCCGGGGTGGGAACACTGAAGCTTTCTTT.

DNA of the CDR3: TGCAGCGTTGAACGCGGGGGCGAGGGGGAGCTGTTTTTT. Its protein is CSVERGGEGELFF. The chain joins TRBV29-1 to TRBJ2-2; the D gene is possibly TRBD2 (7 bases). The CDR3 totals 13 residues. Germline lookup yields CDR1 SQVTM and CDR2 ANQGSEA. With 2 bases removed from V and 8 bases from J, the gap between germline ends came to 12 bases.

V usage is TRBV29-1 and J usage is TRBJ2-3, with 7 bases aligning to TRBD1. V was pared by 4 bases and J by 4 bases, with 17 bases of the junction left unmatched. This CDR3 is built from 17 residues. Looked up from germline, CDR1 is SQVTM and CDR2 is ANQGSEA. This CDR3 reads CSVALILGQLFSDTQYF. CDR3 nucleotides: TGCAGCGTTGCCCTCATTCTGGGACAGTTGTTTTCAGATACGCAGTATTTT.

This chain connects TRBV20-1 to TRBJ2-5; D tentatively reads TRBD1 or TRBD2 (6 bases each). The germline V gene has CDR1 DFQATT and CDR2 SNEGSKA (reference sequence). Trimming removed 0 bases from V and 5 bases from J, with 16 bases in between. The CDR3 sequence is 15 residues long. Here the CDR3 reads CSARDRAGAGETQYF. The CDR3 nucleotides are TGCAGTGCTAGAGATCGGGCAGGGGCGGGGGAGACCCAGTACTTC.

As regards this clonotype: This CDR3 fails to terminate in the conserved phenylalanine or tryptophan, so it likely reflects a read error. The chain recombines TRBV27 with TRBJ2-7, with 14 bases identical to TRBD2. The CDR3 extends over 15 amino acids. The J segment lost 6 bases and the V segment lost 4 bases, leaving 5 bases of the junction unmatched. The germline CDR1 and CDR2 sequences are MNHEY and SMNVEV (reference sequence). In nucleotides, the CDR3 is TGTGCCAGCAGTTCGACTAGCGGGGGGGCGGTCGAGCAGTACCTC. This gives the protein CASSSTSGGAVEQYL.

V is TRBV9 and J is TRBJ2-7; possibly TRBD1 for D (6 bases). There are 15 residues in the CDR3. V shed 1 base and J shed 1 base, with 12 bases lying between them. Germline CDR1 reads SGDLS; CDR2 reads YYNGEE. CDR3 DNA sequence: TGTGCCAGCAGCGTAAGGTGGGACAAGTCCTACGAGCAGTACTTC. Protein sequence: CASSVRWDKSYEQYF.

This sequence joins TRBV4-1 and TRBJ2-7; perhaps TRBD1 as D (6 bases). The germline CDR1 and CDR2 sequences are MGHRA and YSYEKL. V shed 4 bases and J shed 1 base, with 14 bases lying between them. This CDR3 is built from 15 residues. CDR3 sequence (DNA): TGCGCCAGCAGCCCGAGTTGGACAGAATCCTACGAGCAGTACTTC. It is translated as CASSPSWTESYEQYF.

The chain recombines TRBV28 with TRBJ2-3; 7 nucleotides align to TRBD1. The CDR3 is made up of 15 amino acids. Germline V CDR1 and CDR2: MDHEN, SYDVKM. J gave up 0 bases and V 3 bases, and 3 bases lay outside the gene matches. CDR3 protein: CASSLGQISTDTQYF. The CDR3 DNA follows: TGTGCCAGCAGTTTGGGACAGATCAGCACAGATACGCAGTATTTT.

This rearrangement joins TRBV28 to TRBJ2-7, with D perhaps TRBD1 (6 bases). Trimming stripped 3 bases from V and 6 bases from J, with 12 bases between. The CDR3 length is 13 residues. CDR1 is MDHEN and CDR2 is SYDVKM in the germline V gene. The CDR3 loop is CASSFGAGVEQYF. CDR3 nucleotides: TGTGCCAGCAGTTTTGGGGCAGGGGTCGAGCAGTACTTC.

This chain links TRBV29-1 with TRBJ2-7; D call uncertain. Looked up from germline, CDR1 is SQVTM and CDR2 is ANQGSEA. This CDR3 comprises 13 residues. Trimming removed 3 bases at V and 0 bases at J, with 9 bases between. The chain's CDR3 is CSVEYSDSYEQYF. In DNA, the CDR3 is TGCAGCGTTGAGTATTCGGACTCCTACGAGCAGTACTTC.

J is TRBJ2-4 and V is TRBV30; D is unresolved. Trimming shortened V by 3 bases and J by 0 bases, and 12 bases separated the two germline ends. This CDR3 region has 15 residues. In germline, CDR1 is GTSNPN, CDR2 SVGIG (reference sequence). CDR3: CAWSGQTGAKNIQYF. The CDR3 DNA is TGTGCCTGGAGCGGCCAAACCGGAGCCAAAAACATTCAGTACTTC.

The chain combines TRBV29-1 with TRBJ1-1, with D unclear. CDR3 length equals 12 residues. Trimming removed 3 bases at V and 5 bases at J, with 10 bases between. Germline CDR1 is SQVTM and CDR2 is ANQGSEA. The CDR3 here is CSVDQVLTEAFF. DNA for the CDR3: TGCAGCGTTGACCAGGTTTTGACTGAAGCTTTCTTT.